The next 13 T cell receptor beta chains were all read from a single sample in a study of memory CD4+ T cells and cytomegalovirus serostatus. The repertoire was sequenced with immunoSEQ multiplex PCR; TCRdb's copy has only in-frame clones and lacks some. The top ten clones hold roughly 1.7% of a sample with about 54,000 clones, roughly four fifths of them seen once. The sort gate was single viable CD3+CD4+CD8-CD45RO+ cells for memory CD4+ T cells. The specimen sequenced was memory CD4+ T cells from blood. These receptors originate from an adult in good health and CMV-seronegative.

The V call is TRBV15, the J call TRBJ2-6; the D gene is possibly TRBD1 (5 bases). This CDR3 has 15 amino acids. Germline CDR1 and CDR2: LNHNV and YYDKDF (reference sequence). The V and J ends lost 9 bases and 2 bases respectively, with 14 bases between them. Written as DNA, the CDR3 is TGTGCCACGGGGATCAGGGTGCCTGGGGCCAACGTCCTGACTTTC. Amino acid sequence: CATGIRVPGANVLTF.

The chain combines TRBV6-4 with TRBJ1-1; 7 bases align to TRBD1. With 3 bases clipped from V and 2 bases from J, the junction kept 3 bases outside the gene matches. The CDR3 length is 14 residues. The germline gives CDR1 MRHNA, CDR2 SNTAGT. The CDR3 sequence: CASSDRDSNTEAFF. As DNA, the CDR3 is TGTGCCAGCAGTGATAGGGACAGCAACACTGAAGCTTTCTTT.

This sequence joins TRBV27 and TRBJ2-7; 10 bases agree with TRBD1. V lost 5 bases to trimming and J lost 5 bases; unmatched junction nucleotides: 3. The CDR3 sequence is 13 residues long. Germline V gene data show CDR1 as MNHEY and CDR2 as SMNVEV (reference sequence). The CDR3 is CASSDRGLNEQYF. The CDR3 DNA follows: TGTGCCAGCAGTGACAGGGGGCTAAACGAGCAGTACTTC.

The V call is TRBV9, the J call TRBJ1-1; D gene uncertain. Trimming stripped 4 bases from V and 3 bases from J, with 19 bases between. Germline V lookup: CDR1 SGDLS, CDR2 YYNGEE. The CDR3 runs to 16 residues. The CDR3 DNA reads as TGTGCCAGCAGCCCTAGCGGTTGGGTTGGGGACACTGAAGCTTTCTTT. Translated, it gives CASSPSGWVGDTEAFF.

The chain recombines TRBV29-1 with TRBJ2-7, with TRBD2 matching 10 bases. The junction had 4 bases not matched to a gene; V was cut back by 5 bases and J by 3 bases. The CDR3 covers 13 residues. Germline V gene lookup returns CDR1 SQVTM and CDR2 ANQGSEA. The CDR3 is CSVSTSGFYEQYF. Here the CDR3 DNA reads TGCAGCGTTTCGACTAGCGGGTTCTACGAGCAGTACTTC.

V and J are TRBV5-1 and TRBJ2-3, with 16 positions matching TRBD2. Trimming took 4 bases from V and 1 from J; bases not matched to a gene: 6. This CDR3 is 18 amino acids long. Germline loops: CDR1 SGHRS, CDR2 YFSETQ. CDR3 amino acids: CASSAGLAGGSRTDTQYF. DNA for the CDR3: TGCGCCAGCAGCGCGGGACTAGCGGGAGGGTCCCGCACAGATACGCAGTATTTT.

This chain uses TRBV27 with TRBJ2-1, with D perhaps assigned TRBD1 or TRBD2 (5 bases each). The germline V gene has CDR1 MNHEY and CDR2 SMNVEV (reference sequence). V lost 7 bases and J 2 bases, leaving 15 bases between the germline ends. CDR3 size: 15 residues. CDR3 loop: CASINRGSTYNEQFF. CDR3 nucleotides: TGTGCCAGCATAAACCGGGGCTCCACCTACAATGAGCAGTTCTTC.

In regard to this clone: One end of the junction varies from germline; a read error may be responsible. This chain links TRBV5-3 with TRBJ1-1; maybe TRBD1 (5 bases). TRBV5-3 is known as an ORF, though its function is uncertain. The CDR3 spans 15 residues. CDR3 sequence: CASSFGTAVNTEAFF. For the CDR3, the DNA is TGTGCCAGCAGCTTCGGGACGGCGGTAAACACTGAAGCTTTCTTT.

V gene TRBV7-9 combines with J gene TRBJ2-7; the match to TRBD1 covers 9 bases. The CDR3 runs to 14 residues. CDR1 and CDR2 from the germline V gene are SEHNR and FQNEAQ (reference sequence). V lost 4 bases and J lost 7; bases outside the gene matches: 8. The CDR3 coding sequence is TGTGCCAGCAGCTCCGGGACAGGGTCTTATGAGCAGTACTTC. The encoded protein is CASSSGTGSYEQYF.

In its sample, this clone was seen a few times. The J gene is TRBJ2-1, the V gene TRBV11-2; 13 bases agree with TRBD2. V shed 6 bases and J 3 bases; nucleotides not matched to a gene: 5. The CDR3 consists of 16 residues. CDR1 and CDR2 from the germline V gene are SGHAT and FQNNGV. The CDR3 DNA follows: TGTGCCAGCAGACTAGCGGGAGGGAATTACTACAATGAGCAGTTCTTC. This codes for CASRLAGGNYYNEQFF.

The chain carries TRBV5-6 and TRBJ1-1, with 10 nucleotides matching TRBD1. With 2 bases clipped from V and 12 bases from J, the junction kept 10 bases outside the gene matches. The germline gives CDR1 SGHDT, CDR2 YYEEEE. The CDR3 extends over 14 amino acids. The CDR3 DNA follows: TGTGCCAGCAGCTTAACCGGGACAGGGGACTTACCTTTCTTT. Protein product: CASSLTGTGDLPFF. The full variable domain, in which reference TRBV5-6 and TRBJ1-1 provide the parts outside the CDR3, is DAGVTQSPTHLIKTRGQQVTLRCSPKSGHDTVSWYQQALGQGPQFIFQYYEEEERQRGNFPDRFSGHQFPNYSSELNVNALLLGDSALYLCASSLTGTGDLPFFGQGTRLTVV.

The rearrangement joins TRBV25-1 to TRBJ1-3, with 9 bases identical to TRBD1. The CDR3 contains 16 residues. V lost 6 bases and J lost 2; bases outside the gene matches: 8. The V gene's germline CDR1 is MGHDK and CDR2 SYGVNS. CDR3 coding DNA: TGTGCCAGCAGCCCGACGACAGGGGGACCTGGAAACACCATATATTTT. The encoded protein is CASSPTTGGPGNTIYF.

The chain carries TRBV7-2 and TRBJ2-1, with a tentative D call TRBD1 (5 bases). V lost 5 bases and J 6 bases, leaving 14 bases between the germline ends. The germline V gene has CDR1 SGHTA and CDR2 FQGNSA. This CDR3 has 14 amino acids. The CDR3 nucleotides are TGTGCCAGCAGCCAGGGTTATGCTTCCAATGAGCAGTTCTTC. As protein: CASSQGYASNEQFF.